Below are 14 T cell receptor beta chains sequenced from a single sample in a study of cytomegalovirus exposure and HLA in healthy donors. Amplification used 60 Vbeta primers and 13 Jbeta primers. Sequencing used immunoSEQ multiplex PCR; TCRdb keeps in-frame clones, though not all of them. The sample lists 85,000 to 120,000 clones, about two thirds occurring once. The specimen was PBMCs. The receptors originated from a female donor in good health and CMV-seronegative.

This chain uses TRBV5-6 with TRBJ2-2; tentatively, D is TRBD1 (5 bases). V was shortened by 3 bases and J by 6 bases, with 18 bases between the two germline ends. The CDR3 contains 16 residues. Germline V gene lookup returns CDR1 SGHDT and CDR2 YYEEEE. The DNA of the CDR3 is TGTGCCAGCAGCTGGATGAGGCAGGGTGAGGCCGGGGAGCTGTTTTTT. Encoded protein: CASSWMRQGEAGELFF.

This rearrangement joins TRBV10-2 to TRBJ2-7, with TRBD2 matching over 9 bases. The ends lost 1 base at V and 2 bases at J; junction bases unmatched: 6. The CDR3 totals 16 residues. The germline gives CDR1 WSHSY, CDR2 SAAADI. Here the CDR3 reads CASSELAAGGAYEQYF. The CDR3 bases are TGCGCCAGCAGTGAGTTGGCAGCGGGAGGCGCCTACGAGCAGTACTTC.

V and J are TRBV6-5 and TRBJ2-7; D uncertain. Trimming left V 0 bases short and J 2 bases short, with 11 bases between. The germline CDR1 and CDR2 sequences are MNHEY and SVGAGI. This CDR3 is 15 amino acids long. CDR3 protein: CASSYSVAPAYEQYF. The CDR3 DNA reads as TGTGCCAGCAGTTACTCGGTGGCTCCCGCCTACGAGCAGTACTTC.

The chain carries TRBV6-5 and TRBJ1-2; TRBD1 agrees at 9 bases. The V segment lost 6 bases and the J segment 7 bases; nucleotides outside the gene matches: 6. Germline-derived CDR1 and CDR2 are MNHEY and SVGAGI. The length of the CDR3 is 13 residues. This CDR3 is CASRDADRGGYTF. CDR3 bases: TGTGCCAGCAGAGACGCGGACAGGGGTGGCTACACCTTC.

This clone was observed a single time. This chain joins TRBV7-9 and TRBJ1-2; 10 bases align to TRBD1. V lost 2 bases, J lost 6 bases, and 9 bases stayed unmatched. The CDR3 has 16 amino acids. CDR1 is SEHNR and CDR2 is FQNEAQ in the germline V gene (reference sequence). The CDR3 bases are TGTGCCAGCAGCTTAATTGCGGACAGGGGGTACCATGGCTACACCTTC. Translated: CASSLIADRGYHGYTF. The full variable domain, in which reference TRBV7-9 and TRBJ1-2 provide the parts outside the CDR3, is DTGVSQNPRHKITKRGQNVTFRCDPISEHNRLYWYRQTLGQGPEFLTYFQNEAQLEKSRLLSDRFSAERPKGSFSTLEIQRTEQGDSAMYLCASSLIADRGYHGYTFGSGTRLTVV.

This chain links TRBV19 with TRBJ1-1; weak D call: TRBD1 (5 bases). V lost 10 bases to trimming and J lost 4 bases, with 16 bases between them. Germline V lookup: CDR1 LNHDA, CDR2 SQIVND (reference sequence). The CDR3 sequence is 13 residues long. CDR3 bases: TGTGCCACCGTGGGGGGGAGGAGCACTGAAGCTTTCTTT. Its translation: CATVGGRSTEAFF.

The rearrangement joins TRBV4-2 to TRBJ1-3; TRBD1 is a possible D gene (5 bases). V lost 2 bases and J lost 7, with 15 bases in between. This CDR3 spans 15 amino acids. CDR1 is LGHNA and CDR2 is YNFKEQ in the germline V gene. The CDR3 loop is CASSQPTRKGNTIYF. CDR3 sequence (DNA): TGTGCCAGCAGCCAACCAACAAGGAAGGGGAACACCATATATTTT.

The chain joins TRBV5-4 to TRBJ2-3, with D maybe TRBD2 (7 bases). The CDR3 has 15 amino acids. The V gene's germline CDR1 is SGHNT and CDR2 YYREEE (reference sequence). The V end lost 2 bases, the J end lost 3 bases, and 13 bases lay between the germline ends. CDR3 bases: TGTGCCAGCAGCTTCCCGGGGAGGGGGACAGATACGCAGTATTTT. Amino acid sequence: CASSFPGRGTDTQYF.

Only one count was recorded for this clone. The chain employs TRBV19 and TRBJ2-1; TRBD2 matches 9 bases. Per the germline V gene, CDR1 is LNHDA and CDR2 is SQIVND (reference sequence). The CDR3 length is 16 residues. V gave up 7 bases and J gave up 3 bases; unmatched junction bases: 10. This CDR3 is CASIGFGREGYNEQFF. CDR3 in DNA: TGTGCCAGTATCGGATTCGGGCGGGAGGGCTACAATGAGCAGTTCTTC.

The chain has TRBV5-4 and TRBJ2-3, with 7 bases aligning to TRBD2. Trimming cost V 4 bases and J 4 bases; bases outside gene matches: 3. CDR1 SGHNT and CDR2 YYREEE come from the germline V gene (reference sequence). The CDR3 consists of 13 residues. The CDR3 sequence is CASSRTSSDTQYF. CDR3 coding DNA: TGTGCCAGCAGCAGGACTAGTTCAGATACGCAGTATTTT.

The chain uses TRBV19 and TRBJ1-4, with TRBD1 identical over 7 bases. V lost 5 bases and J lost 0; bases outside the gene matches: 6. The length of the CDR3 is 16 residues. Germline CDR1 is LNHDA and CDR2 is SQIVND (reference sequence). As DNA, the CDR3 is TGTGCCAGTAGTCCGCTCGACAGGGCAACTAATGAAAAACTGTTTTTT. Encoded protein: CASSPLDRATNEKLFF.

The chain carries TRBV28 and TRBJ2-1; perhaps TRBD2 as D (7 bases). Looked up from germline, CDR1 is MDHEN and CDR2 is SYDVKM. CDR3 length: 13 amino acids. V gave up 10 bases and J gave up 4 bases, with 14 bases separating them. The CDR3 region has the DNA TGTGCCACTGGAGGGGGGGCGTACAATGAGCAGTTCTTC. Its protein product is CATGGGAYNEQFF.

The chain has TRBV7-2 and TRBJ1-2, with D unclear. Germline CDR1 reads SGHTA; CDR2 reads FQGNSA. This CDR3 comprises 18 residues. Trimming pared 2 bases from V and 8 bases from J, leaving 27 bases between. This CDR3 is CASSLNSPVLAAVGGYTF. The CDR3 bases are TGTGCCAGCAGCTTAAATTCACCCGTTTTAGCGGCAGTCGGCGGCTACACCTTC.

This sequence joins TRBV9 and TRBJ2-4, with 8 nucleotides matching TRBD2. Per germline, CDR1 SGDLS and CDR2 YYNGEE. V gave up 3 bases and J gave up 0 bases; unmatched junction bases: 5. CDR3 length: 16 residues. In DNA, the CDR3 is TGTGCCAGCAGCGCTACTAGCGGTACAGCCAAAAACATTCAGTACTTC. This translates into CASSATSGTAKNIQYF.